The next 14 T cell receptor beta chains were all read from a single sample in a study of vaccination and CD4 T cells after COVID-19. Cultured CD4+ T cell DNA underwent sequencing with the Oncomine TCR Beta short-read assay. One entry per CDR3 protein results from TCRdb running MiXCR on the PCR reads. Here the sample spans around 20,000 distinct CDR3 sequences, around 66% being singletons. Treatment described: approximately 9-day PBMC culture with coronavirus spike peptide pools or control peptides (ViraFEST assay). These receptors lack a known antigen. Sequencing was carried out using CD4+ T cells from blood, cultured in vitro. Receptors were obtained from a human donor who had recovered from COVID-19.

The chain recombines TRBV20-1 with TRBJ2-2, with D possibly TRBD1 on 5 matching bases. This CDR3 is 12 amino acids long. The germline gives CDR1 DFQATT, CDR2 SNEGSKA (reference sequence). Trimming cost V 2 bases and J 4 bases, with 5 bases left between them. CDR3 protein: CSARRGTGELFF. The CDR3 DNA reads TGCAGTGCTAGAAGGGGCACCGGGGAGCTGTTTTTT.

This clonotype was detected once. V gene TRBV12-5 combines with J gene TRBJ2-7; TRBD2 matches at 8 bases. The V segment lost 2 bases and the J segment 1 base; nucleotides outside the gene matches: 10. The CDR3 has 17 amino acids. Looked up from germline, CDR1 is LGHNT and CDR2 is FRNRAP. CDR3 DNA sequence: TGTGCTAGTGGTTTGCCCCGGGGGGGTGGTAGTTCCTACGAGCAGTACTTC. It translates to CASGLPRGGGSSYEQYF.

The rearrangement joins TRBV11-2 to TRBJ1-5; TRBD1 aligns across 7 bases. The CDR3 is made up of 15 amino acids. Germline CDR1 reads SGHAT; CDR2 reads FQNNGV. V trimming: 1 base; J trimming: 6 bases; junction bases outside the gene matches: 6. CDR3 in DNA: TGTGCCAGCAGCTTAGGACAGGGTAAGGGTCAGCCCCAGCATTTT. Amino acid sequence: CASSLGQGKGQPQHF.

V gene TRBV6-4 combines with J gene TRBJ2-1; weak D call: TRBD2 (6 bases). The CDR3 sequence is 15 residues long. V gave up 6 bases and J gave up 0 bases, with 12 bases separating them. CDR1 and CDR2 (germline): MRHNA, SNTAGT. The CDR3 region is CASSPGRDSYNEQFF. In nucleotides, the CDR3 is TGTGCCAGCAGCCCTGGGCGGGACTCCTACAATGAGCAGTTCTTC.

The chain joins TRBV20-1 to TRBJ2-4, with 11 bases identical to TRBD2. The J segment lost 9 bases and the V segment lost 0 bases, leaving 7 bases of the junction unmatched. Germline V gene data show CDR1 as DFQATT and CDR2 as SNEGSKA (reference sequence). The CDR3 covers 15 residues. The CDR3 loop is CSARDIAGGSGIQYF. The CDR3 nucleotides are TGCAGTGCTAGAGACATAGCGGGAGGGTCTGGCATTCAGTACTTC.

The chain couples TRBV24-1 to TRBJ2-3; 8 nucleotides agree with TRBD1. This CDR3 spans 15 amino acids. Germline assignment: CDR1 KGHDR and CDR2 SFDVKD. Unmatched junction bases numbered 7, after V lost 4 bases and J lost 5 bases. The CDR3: CATSDPGGEGDTQYF. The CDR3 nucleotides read TGTGCCACCAGTGACCCAGGGGGCGAGGGAGATACGCAGTATTTT.

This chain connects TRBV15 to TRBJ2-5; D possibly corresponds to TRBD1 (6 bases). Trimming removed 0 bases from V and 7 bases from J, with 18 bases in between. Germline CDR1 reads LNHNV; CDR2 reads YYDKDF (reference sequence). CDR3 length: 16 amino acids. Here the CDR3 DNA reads TGTGCCACCAGCAGAGATCCGGCAGGGGCTCAGGGGACCCAGTACTTC. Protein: CATSRDPAGAQGTQYF.

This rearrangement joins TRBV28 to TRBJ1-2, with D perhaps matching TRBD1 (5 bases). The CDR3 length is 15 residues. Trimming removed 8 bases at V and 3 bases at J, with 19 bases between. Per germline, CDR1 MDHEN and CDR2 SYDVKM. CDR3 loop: CASGERRRGHYGYTF. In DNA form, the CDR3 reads TGTGCCAGCGGTGAAAGGAGGAGGGGCCACTATGGCTACACCTTC.

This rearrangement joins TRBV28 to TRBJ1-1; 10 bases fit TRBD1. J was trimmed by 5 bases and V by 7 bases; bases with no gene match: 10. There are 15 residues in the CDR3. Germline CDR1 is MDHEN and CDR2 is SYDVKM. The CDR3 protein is CASTGRGQGNTEAFF. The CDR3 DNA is TGTGCCAGCACCGGAAGGGGACAGGGGAATACTGAAGCTTTCTTT. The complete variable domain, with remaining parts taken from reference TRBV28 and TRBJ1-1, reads DVKVTQSSRYLVKRTGEKVFLECVQDMDHENMFWYRQDPGLGLRLIYFSYDVKMKEKGDIPEGYSVSREKKERFSLILESASTNQTSMYLCASTGRGQGNTEAFFGQGTRLTVV.

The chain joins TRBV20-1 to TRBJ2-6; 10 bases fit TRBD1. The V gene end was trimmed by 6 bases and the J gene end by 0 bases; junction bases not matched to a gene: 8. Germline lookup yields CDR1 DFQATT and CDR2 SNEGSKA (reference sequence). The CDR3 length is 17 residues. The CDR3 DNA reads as TGCAGTGCCAACGGCGGGACAGGGGTCTCTGGGGCCAACGTCCTGACTTTC. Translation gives CSANGGTGVSGANVLTF.

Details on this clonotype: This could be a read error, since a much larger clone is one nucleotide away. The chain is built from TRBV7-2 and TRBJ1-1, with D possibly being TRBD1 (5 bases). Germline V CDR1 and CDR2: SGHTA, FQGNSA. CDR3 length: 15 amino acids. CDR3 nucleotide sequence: TGTGTCAGCAGCTTAGTGATGGGGGGGGTGACTGAAGCTTTCTTT. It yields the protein CVSSLVMGGVTEAFF.

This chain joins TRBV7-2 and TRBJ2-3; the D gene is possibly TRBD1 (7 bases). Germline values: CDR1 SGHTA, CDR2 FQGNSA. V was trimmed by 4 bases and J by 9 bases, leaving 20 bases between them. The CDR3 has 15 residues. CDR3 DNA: TGTGCCAGCAGCTCTACAGGGGAGGTTAAGAAAACGCAGTATTTT. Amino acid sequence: CASSSTGEVKKTQYF.

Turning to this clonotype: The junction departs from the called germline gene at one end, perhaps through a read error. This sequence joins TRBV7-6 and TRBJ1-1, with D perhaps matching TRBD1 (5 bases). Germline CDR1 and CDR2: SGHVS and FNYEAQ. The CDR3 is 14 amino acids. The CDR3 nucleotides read TGTGCCAGCGGCTTACGGGACGTAAACACTGAAGCTTTCTTT. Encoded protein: CASGLRDVNTEAFF.

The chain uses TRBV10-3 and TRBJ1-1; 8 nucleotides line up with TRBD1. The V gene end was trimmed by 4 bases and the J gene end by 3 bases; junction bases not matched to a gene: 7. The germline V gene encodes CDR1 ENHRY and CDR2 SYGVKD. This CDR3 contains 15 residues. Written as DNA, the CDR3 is TGTGCCATCAGTGGACAGGGGCTCAGGGACACTGAAGCTTTCTTT. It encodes CAISGQGLRDTEAFF.